This entry is about one T cell receptor beta chain. The CDR3 totals 15 residues. The germline CDR1 and CDR2 sequences are SGHAT and FQNNGV. Trimming shortened V by 7 bases and J by 1 base, and 16 bases separated the two germline ends. The data were obtained in a study of blood T cell repertoires in COVID-19. Study information: Sources were T cells, B-cell-depleted T cells, or PBMCs; the material itself was cDNA or gDNA.

Original data processing: The assay estimated nucleated cells by amplifying reference gene primers. Clones were read by immunoSEQ multiplex PCR, and TCRdb kept only the in-frame ones, dropping some. Clone size and the V and J calls come from that table; the DNA yielded D and trimming. Of some 160,000 clones in the sample, about 80% are singletons; the top ten hold roughly a tenth. The specimen sequenced was peripheral blood. This clonotype was obtained from a man between 65 and 85 years old with active or convalescent COVID-19. The chain couples TRBV11-2 to TRBJ1-1; perhaps TRBD1 as D (5 bases). CDR3 sequence: CASIFRGRANTEAFF. The CDR3, as DNA: TGTGCCAGCATTTTTAGGGGCAGGGCGAACACTGAAGCTTTCTTT.